This T cell receptor (beta chain) derives from a study of T cells of healthy individuals. TCRdb used MiXCR to reprocess the 5' RACE reads, holding one entry per CDR3 protein. Of roughly 76,000 distinct CDR3 sequences detected, approximately 5.4% appear once; the ten largest clones hold 7.5% to 8%. J gave up 2 bases and V 3 bases, and 19 bases lay outside the gene matches. The CDR3 length is 19 residues. Germline V gene sequence: CDR1 SGHNT, CDR2 YYREEE (reference sequence). Ten or more counts support this clonotype. This clonotype was sampled from a female donor in good health. The chain carries TRBV5-4 and TRBJ2-7, with 8 bases aligning to TRBD1. This chain's CDR3 is CASSSATTSPDRVTYEQYF. The CDR3 coding sequence is TGTGCCAGCAGCTCCGCAACGACGTCCCCGGACAGGGTAACCTACGAGCAGTACTTC.